These 24 T cell receptor beta chains came from one sample sequenced in a study of T cell responses to AZD1222 COVID-19 vaccine. Sequencing was performed with immunoSEQ multiplex PCR; in TCRdb, only in-frame clones are kept and a portion is missing. Among approximately 61,000 clones listed, about four fifths were seen once. The material sequenced was peripheral blood, taken 28 days after the second AZD1222 dose. The receptors here all came from an adult who received the AZD1222 COVID-19 vaccine.

The chain carries TRBV7-2 and TRBJ2-7; TRBD2 matches 9 bases. This CDR3 spans 14 amino acids. The V gene end was trimmed by 3 bases and the J gene end by 4 bases; junction bases not matched to a gene: 4. In germline, CDR1 is SGHTA, CDR2 FQGNSA. CDR3 coding DNA: TGTGCCAGCAGCTTGACTAGCGGATATTACGAGCAGTACTTC. It encodes CASSLTSGYYEQYF.

The chain carries TRBV28 and TRBJ1-2; a weak D match, TRBD1 (5 bases). The V and J ends lost 1 base and 0 bases respectively, with 12 bases between them. This CDR3 has 16 amino acids. Germline assignment: CDR1 MDHEN and CDR2 SYDVKM. CDR3 bases: TGTGCCAGCAGTTTATCATTTGCAGGGTCTAACTATGGCTACACCTTC. Translated: CASSLSFAGSNYGYTF.

This clone came up once. The chain links TRBV28 to TRBJ2-1; 14 nucleotides agree with TRBD2. The V segment lost 3 bases and the J segment 9 bases; nucleotides outside the gene matches: 19. This CDR3 has 20 amino acids. Germline values: CDR1 MDHEN, CDR2 SYDVKM. CDR3 residues: CASSFLTGLSTSGRDLEQFF. As DNA, the CDR3 is TGTGCCAGCAGTTTCCTGACAGGGCTCTCGACTAGCGGGAGGGACCTTGAGCAGTTCTTC.

CDR3 sequence: CASSLRDRGDSPLHF. CDR3 sequence (DNA): TGTGCCAGCAGCCTCCGGGACAGGGGCGATTCACCCCTCCACTTT. V gene TRBV27 combines with J gene TRBJ1-6; 10 positions match TRBD1. The germline CDR1 and CDR2 sequences are MNHEY and SMNVEV (reference sequence). V was clipped by 6 bases and J by 8 bases; unmatched bases: 7. The CDR3 contains 15 residues.

The gene calls are TRBV5-4 and TRBJ2-7, with D tentatively TRBD2 (5 bases). Germline CDR1 and CDR2: SGHNT and YYREEE (reference sequence). V dropped 3 bases and J dropped 0 bases, with 10 bases sitting between them. This CDR3 has 14 residues. This CDR3 is CASSSGKSSYEQYF. The CDR3 DNA sequence: TGTGCCAGCAGCTCCGGGAAGAGCTCCTACGAGCAGTACTTC.

The chain combines TRBV7-3 with TRBJ2-6; D gene ambiguous. Germline loops: CDR1 SGHTA, CDR2 FQGTGA. CDR3 length equals 15 residues. The V end was cut by 2 bases, the J end by 0 bases, with 5 bases between. Here the CDR3 DNA reads TGTGCCAGCAGCTTATGGGACTCTGGGGCCAACGTCCTGACTTTC. It specifies CASSLWDSGANVLTF.

V gene TRBV9 combines with J gene TRBJ1-2; 8 nucleotides agree with TRBD1. Germline loops: CDR1 SGDLS, CDR2 YYNGEE. The CDR3 is made up of 13 amino acids. J gave up 13 bases and V 2 bases, and 10 bases lay outside the gene matches. The CDR3 region has the DNA TGTGCCAGCAGCGTTACCGGACAGGGTGCTTCCACCTTC. It translates to CASSVTGQGASTF. The full variable domain, rest sourced from reference TRBV9 and TRBJ1-2, is DSGVTQTPKHLITATGQRVTLRCSPRSGDLSVYWYQQSLDQGLQFLIQYYNGEERAKGNILERFSAQQFPDLHSELNLSSLELGDSALYFCASSVTGQGASTFGSGTRLTVV.

J is TRBJ1-2 and V is TRBV2; no reliable D call. Per germline, CDR1 SNHLY and CDR2 FYNNEI. There are 14 residues in the CDR3. V gave up 2 bases and J gave up 2 bases, with 9 bases separating them. The CDR3 DNA sequence: TGTGCCAGCAGTGAACTTGGAGAAAACTATGGCTACACCTTC. It codes for CASSELGENYGYTF.

The chain is built from TRBV28 and TRBJ2-7; no firm D call. Germline CDR1 reads MDHEN; CDR2 reads SYDVKM. V lost 7 bases and J 6 bases, leaving 19 bases between the germline ends. The length of the CDR3 is 14 residues. CDR3 sequence reads: CASTPEGTAPEQYF. In DNA, the CDR3 is TGTGCCAGCACCCCAGAAGGTACTGCACCCGAGCAGTACTTC. Full variable domain (remainder filled in from reference TRBV28 and TRBJ2-7): DVKVTQSSRYLVKRTGEKVFLECVQDMDHENMFWYRQDPGLGLRLIYFSYDVKMKEKGDIPEGYSVSREKKERFSLILESASTNQTSMYLCASTPEGTAPEQYFGPGTRLTVT.

This chain connects TRBV4-1 to TRBJ1-2, with 8 bases aligning to TRBD1. The junction had 7 bases not matched to a gene; V was cut back by 0 bases and J by 7 bases. This CDR3 spans 15 amino acids. From germline, CDR1 is MGHRA and CDR2 YSYEKL. This chain's CDR3 is CASSQDRDRRFGYTF. Written as DNA, the CDR3 is TGCGCCAGCAGCCAAGATCGGGACAGGCGCTTTGGCTACACCTTC.

The rearrangement joins TRBV29-1 to TRBJ2-5; D possibly corresponds to TRBD1 (5 bases). V gave up 4 bases and J gave up 1 base, with 19 bases separating them. Germline CDR1 SQVTM, CDR2 ANQGSEA. CDR3 length equals 16 residues. The CDR3 here is CSVVPVTERFQETQYF. In DNA form, the CDR3 reads TGCAGCGTTGTTCCTGTGACAGAGAGATTCCAAGAGACCCAGTACTTC.

This clone was recorded once. CDR3 DNA sequence: TGTGCCACCAAAGTCGGGGGGCGCCTAGGAAACTATGGCTACACCTTC. This codes for CATKVGGRLGNYGYTF. The J gene is TRBJ1-2, the V gene TRBV27; D perhaps matches TRBD1 (6 bases). Germline CDR1 and CDR2: MNHEY and SMNVEV (reference sequence). The CDR3 covers 16 residues. Trimming cost V 10 bases and J 2 bases, with 23 bases left between them.

Only one count was recorded for this clone. CDR3 sequence: CASSLTSGRATDTQYF. The CDR3, as DNA: TGTGCCAGTAGTCTTACTAGCGGGAGGGCGACAGATACGCAGTATTTT. The J gene is TRBJ2-3, the V gene TRBV19, with 13 bases that match TRBD2. The CDR3 has 16 residues. Trimming at V came to 5 bases and at J to 3 bases, leaving 5 bases not matched to a gene. Germline CDR1 is LNHDA and CDR2 is SQIVND (reference sequence).

This clone was seen more than once but under ten times. The chain has TRBV28 and TRBJ1-2; 7 bases are shared with TRBD1. Unmatched junction bases numbered 5, after V lost 4 bases and J lost 3 bases. Germline CDR1 MDHEN, CDR2 SYDVKM. The CDR3 contains 14 residues. The CDR3 nucleotides are TGTGCCAGCAGTTCCCTCGACAGGGACTATGGCTACACCTTC. Its translation is CASSSLDRDYGYTF.

The chain has TRBV7-2 and TRBJ2-2; a possible D gene is TRBD1 (6 bases). The ends were cut back, 2 bases at V and 5 bases at J, with 12 bases in the middle. CDR1 is SGHTA and CDR2 is FQGNSA in the germline V gene. The CDR3 totals 15 residues. CDR3 sequence reads: CASSLYQGWTGELFF. DNA for the CDR3: TGTGCCAGCAGCTTATACCAGGGGTGGACCGGGGAGCTGTTTTTT.

The rearrangement links TRBV4-3 to TRBJ1-1, with 7 bases identical to TRBD1. The length of the CDR3 is 15 residues. Germline lookup yields CDR1 LGHNA and CDR2 YSLEER. The V segment lost 0 bases and the J segment 11 bases; nucleotides outside the gene matches: 12. CDR3 sequence: CASSQDEGAQNKAFF. The CDR3 nucleotides read TGCGCCAGCAGCCAAGACGAGGGGGCTCAAAACAAGGCTTTCTTT.

This chain links TRBV27 with TRBJ2-5; D unresolved. V was trimmed by 0 bases and J by 2 bases, leaving 4 bases between them. Per germline, CDR1 MNHEY and CDR2 SMNVEV (reference sequence). The CDR3 runs 13 residues. CDR3 sequence (DNA): TGTGCCAGCAGTTTATCTGGGCAAGAGACCCAGTACTTC. This gives the protein CASSLSGQETQYF.

This chain joins TRBV19 and TRBJ1-5; 8 bases are a match to TRBD1. The CDR3 loop spans 16 amino acids. Germline V gene sequence: CDR1 LNHDA, CDR2 SQIVND (reference sequence). V lost 3 bases to trimming and J lost 7 bases; unmatched junction nucleotides: 11. The CDR3 spells CASSMEIRDRNQPQHF. The CDR3 region has the DNA TGTGCCAGTAGTATGGAGATCCGGGACAGGAACCAGCCCCAGCATTTT.

In nucleotides, the CDR3 is TGTGCCAGCAGCGTAGTGGGACAGTGGACTGAAGCTTTCTTT. The encoded protein is CASSVVGQWTEAFF. The chain carries TRBV9 and TRBJ1-1; TRBD1 aligns across 7 bases. The CDR3 consists of 14 residues. CDR1 is SGDLS, CDR2 YYNGEE, per germline. The trim removed 0 bases at V and 5 bases at J, leaving 4 bases unmatched.

This chain connects TRBV7-7 to TRBJ2-1; perhaps TRBD1 as D (5 bases). The V gene lost 5 bases and the J gene lost 2 bases, with 13 bases spanning the gap. From germline, CDR1 is SSHAT and CDR2 FNYEAQ (reference sequence). This CDR3 is built from 15 residues. Here the CDR3 reads CASSPSGATYNEQFF. As DNA, the CDR3 is TGTGCCAGCAGCCCTAGTGGGGCCACCTACAATGAGCAGTTCTTC.

The chain recombines TRBV18 with TRBJ2-1; no definite D call. Between the trimmed V and J ends, which lost 3 bases and 5 bases, there was a span of 26 bases. The CDR3 consists of 19 residues. The germline V gene has CDR1 KGHSH and CDR2 LQKENI. The CDR3 protein is CASSPAIRLMSNMNNEQFF. The CDR3 bases are TGTGCCAGCTCACCCGCCATAAGGCTGATGAGTAATATGAACAATGAGCAGTTCTTC.

This sequence joins TRBV27 and TRBJ1-5; TRBD1 is a possible D gene (5 bases). The germline CDR1 and CDR2 sequences are MNHEY and SMNVEV (reference sequence). This CDR3 comprises 13 residues. Deletions cut 5 bases from V and 6 bases from J, with 11 bases between. For the CDR3, the DNA is TGTGCCAGCAGTCTGACAGAGAGTCAGCCCCAGCATTTT. It encodes CASSLTESQPQHF.

The rearrangement links TRBV19 to TRBJ1-4; the D gene is possibly TRBD1 (5 bases). Germline values: CDR1 LNHDA, CDR2 SQIVND (reference sequence). The CDR3 loop spans 14 amino acids. Trimming took off 6 bases at V and 0 bases at J, with 8 bases between the two ends. CDR3 DNA: TGTGCCAGTAGGGGACCTGCAACTAATGAAAAACTGTTTTTT. It translates to CASRGPATNEKLFF.

The V and J genes are TRBV2 and TRBJ2-7; D ambiguous. The CDR3 covers 18 residues. Between the trimmed V and J ends, which lost 1 base and 2 bases, there was a span of 21 bases. CDR1 and CDR2 (germline): SNHLY, FYNNEI. CDR3 loop: CASSEDSPGLTRTYEQYF. The CDR3 nucleotides read TGTGCCAGCAGTGAAGACTCCCCGGGTCTTACCCGCACCTACGAGCAGTACTTC.